A selection of T cell receptor beta chains follows, all from one sample in a study of Ad26.COV2.S vaccination and SARS-CoV-2 variants. Profiled with immunoSEQ multiplex PCR; TCRdb holds only in-frame clones, not every one. The sample yields about 470,000 clones, 90% seen once. The material was peripheral blood, obtained in a trial of Ad26.COV2.S vaccine versus placebo. These receptors originate from a person between 18 and 59 years old who received the Ad26.COV2.S COVID-19 vaccine or a placebo. CDR3s include the opening cysteine and the closing phenylalanine or tryptophan. The order of the fields is clone size, D gene, V gene, J gene, CDR3 protein, CDR3 DNA. D genes are given only for firm matches. Rows give clone size only sometimes, using once, few, many, or a class for an expanded clone.

>few|.|TRBV6-1|TRBJ2-7
CASSEERTYYEQYF
TGTGCCAGCAGTGAAGAACGGACCTACTACGAGCAGTACTTC
>.|.|TRBV7-2|TRBJ2-2
CASSLNGLHTGELFF
TGTGCCAGCAGCTTAAACGGACTCCATACCGGGGAGCTGTTTTTT
>.|.|TRBV7-8|TRBJ2-5
CASSLLGGETQYF
TGTGCCAGCAGCTTACTGGGAGGAGAGACCCAGTACTTC
>.|TRBD2|TRBV7-2|TRBJ2-7
CASSLRREPYEQYF
TGTGCCAGCAGCTTACGGCGGGAGCCCTACGAGCAGTACTTC
>.|.|TRBV15|TRBJ2-6
CATSRDPGSGANVLTF
TGTGCCACCAGCAGAGATCCGGGCTCTGGGGCCAACGTCCTGACTTTC
>.|TRBD2|TRBV19|TRBJ2-7
CASSSGLADLREQYF
TGTGCCAGTAGTAGCGGACTAGCGGACCTACGAGAGCAGTACTTC
>.|.|TRBV24-1|TRBJ1-5
CATSDLRESNQPQHF
TGTGCCACCAGTGATTTGAGAGAAAGCAATCAGCCCCAGCATTTT
>.|.|TRBV29-1|TRBJ1-2
CSVVGGANYGYTF
TGCAGCGTTGTAGGAGGAGCTAACTATGGCTACACCTTC
>.|TRBD2|TRBV18|TRBJ2-2
CASSPQLAGEAGELFF
TGTGCCAGCTCACCACAACTAGCGGGAGAAGCCGGGGAGCTGTTTTTT
>few|TRBD1|TRBV2|TRBJ2-2
CASSEDRGVTGELFF
TGTGCCAGCAGTGAAGACAGGGGTGTAACCGGGGAGCTGTTTTTT
>.|TRBD1|TRBV6-1|TRBJ1-2
CASSERDSYLYGYTF
TGTGCCAGCAGTGAAAGGGACAGCTACCTCTATGGCTACACCTTC
>.|TRBD2|TRBV24-1|TRBJ2-5
CATSVAGGLETQYF
TGTGCCACCAGTGTGGCGGGAGGGTTAGAGACCCAGTACTTC
>once|.|TRBV9|TRBJ2-2
CASSPSSGAGELFF
TGTGCCAGCAGCCCTTCCTCGGGGGCCGGGGAGCTGTTTTTT
>.|.|TRBV6-5|TRBJ1-3
CASSYTGTPGNTIYF
TGTGCCAGCAGTTACACGGGGACGCCTGGAAACACCATATATTTT
>.|.|TRBV12-2|TRBJ2-7
CASRCGPGGEQYF
TGTGCAAGTCGCTGCGGACCGGGAGGGGAGCAGTACTTC
>.|.|TRBV27|TRBJ1-1
CASSLGIYTEAFF
TGTGCCAGCTCCCTTGGGATTTACACTGAAGCTTTCTTT
>once|.|TRBV7-2|TRBJ2-2
CASSSWPLRDANTGELFF
TGTGCCAGCAGCTCATGGCCCTTACGGGATGCGAACACCGGGGAGCTGTTTTTT
>.|.|TRBV21-1|TRBJ1-1
CASSRSQTDGLNTEAFF
TGTGCCAGCAGCCGAAGCCAGACGGATGGTCTGAACACTGAAGCTTTCTTT
>.|.|TRBV14|TRBJ1-3
CASSHGGSAGNTIYF
TGTGCCAGCAGCCACGGAGGCTCGGCTGGAAACACCATATATTTT
>.|.|TRBV14|TRBJ2-1
CASSPELIHEQFF
TGTGCCAGCAGCCCCGAGCTAATACATGAGCAGTTCTTC
>.|.|TRBV15|TRBJ2-7
CATSVGTASSYEQYF
TGTGCCACCAGCGTGGGGACCGCTAGCTCCTACGAGCAGTACTTC
>.|.|TRBV12-3/TRBV12-4|TRBJ1-2
CASSPTGNGYTF
TGTGCCAGCAGCCCAACAGGGAATGGCTACACCTTC
>.|TRBD1|TRBV2|TRBJ1-2
CASSEGRGYYGYTF
TGTGCCAGCAGTGAGGGCAGGGGGTACTATGGCTACACCTTC
>.|.|TRBV28|TRBJ1-1
CASSMTRSTEAFF
TGTGCCAGCAGTATGACAAGAAGCACTGAAGCTTTCTTT
>.|TRBD1|TRBV5-4|TRBJ1-2
CASSLVGQNYGYTF
TGTGCCAGCAGCTTGGTGGGACAGAACTATGGCTACACCTTC
>.|.|TRBV5-6|TRBJ1-2
CASSLAKGQMSGYTF
TGTGCCAGCAGCTTGGCCAAGGGGCAGATGAGTGGCTACACCTTC
>.|TRBD1|TRBV7-9|TRBJ2-1
CASSLGTGGKDEQFF
TGTGCCAGCAGCTTAGGGACAGGGGGTAAGGATGAGCAGTTCTTC
>.|.|TRBV28|TRBJ2-7
CASGPGGGGRDEQYF
TGTGCCAGCGGCCCAGGGGGAGGGGGAAGGGACGAGCAGTACTTC
>.|.|TRBV29-1|TRBJ2-3
CSGTPGDTQYF
TGCAGCGGCACCCCCGGAGATACGCAGTATTTT
>.|TRBD2|TRBV20-1|TRBJ2-7
CSARWGGEQYF
TGCAGTGCGCGTTGGGGAGGGGAGCAGTACTTC
>once|TRBD2|TRBV3-1/TRBV3-2|TRBJ2-1
CASSQDVGLAVSYNEQFF
TGTGCCAGCAGCCAAGATGTCGGTCTAGCGGTCTCCTACAATGAGCAGTTCTTC
>.|.|TRBV6-5|TRBJ2-3
CASRSGIRFADTQYF
TGTGCCAGCAGAAGCGGCATACGTTTTGCAGATACGCAGTATTTT
>.|TRBD2|TRBV2|TRBJ2-3
CASSGSSGLTDTQYF
TGTGCCAGCAGTGGGTCTAGCGGGCTCACAGATACGCAGTATTTT
>.|.|TRBV19|TRBJ1-2
CASSVRQPSNYGYTF
TGTGCCAGTAGTGTCCGACAGCCTTCTAACTATGGCTACACCTTC
>.|.|TRBV5-1|TRBJ2-7
CASSSRDGPYEQYF
TGCGCCAGCAGCTCCCGAGACGGACCTTACGAGCAGTACTTC
>few|TRBD1|TRBV9|TRBJ1-3
CASSGRGRGGNTIYF
TGTGCCAGCAGTGGCAGGGGGCGCGGTGGAAACACCATATATTTT
>.|TRBD1|TRBV18|TRBJ2-2
CASSPITRTGANTGELFF
TGTGCCAGCTCACCGATTACAAGGACAGGGGCCAACACCGGGGAGCTGTTTTTT
>.|.|TRBV7-3|TRBJ2-2
CASSLNGAVLFF
TGTGCCAGCAGCTTAAATGGGGCTGTGCTGTTTTTT
>.|TRBD1|TRBV29-1|TRBJ2-5
CSVWPTGTSQETQYF
TGCAGCGTTTGGCCGACAGGGACGTCACAAGAGACCCAGTACTTC
>once|TRBD2|TRBV19|TRBJ2-3
CASTSSGKTDTQYF
TGTGCCAGTACCTCTAGCGGGAAGACAGATACGCAGTATTTT
>.|TRBD2|TRBV19|TRBJ2-7
CASSVSGIGSYEQYF
TGTGCCAGTAGTGTCAGCGGGATTGGCTCCTACGAGCAGTACTTC
>.|TRBD2|TRBV6-5|TRBJ2-5
CASRKGLAGLETQYF
TGTGCCTCCCGTAAGGGACTAGCGGGATTGGAGACCCAGTACTTC